A selection of T cell receptor beta chains follows, all from one sample in a study of CD8+CD57+ T cells in acquired aplastic anemia. Using its own MiXCR run on the reads, TCRdb lists one record per CDR3 protein. The top ten hold roughly 1.8% of the sample, which has 150,000 to 200,000 distinct CDR3 sequences, about half seen once. Material: sorted CD4+, CD8+, or CD8+CD57+ T cells (not recorded which) from PBMCs. All receptors come from a human donor with aplastic anemia. Each CDR3 is given with its conserved first and last residue. The order of the fields is CDR3 protein, clone size, J gene, V gene. Expanded clones get a size class; other rows say once, few or many, or leave the size out.

cdr3_aa: CSVEGRTTQETQYF
clone_size: .
j_call: TRBJ2-5
v_call: TRBV29-1

cdr3_aa: CASSLDTSGGTPLHF
clone_size: few
j_call: TRBJ1-6
v_call: TRBV5-5

cdr3_aa: CSVDSGMETQYF
clone_size: .
j_call: TRBJ2-5
v_call: TRBV29-1

cdr3_aa: CASSLVPGQGNTEAFF
clone_size: .
j_call: TRBJ1-1
v_call: TRBV5-5

cdr3_aa: CSVGGATSGNTIYF
clone_size: .
j_call: TRBJ1-3
v_call: TRBV29-1

cdr3_aa: CASSSQAGGTYEQYF
clone_size: few
j_call: TRBJ2-7
v_call: TRBV19

cdr3_aa: CASSLAGPGELFF
clone_size: .
j_call: TRBJ2-2
v_call: TRBV5-1

cdr3_aa: CSARDPLAGEAVEQYF
clone_size: .
j_call: TRBJ2-7
v_call: TRBV20-1

cdr3_aa: CASSAQSSGYTF
clone_size: .
j_call: TRBJ1-2
v_call: TRBV19

cdr3_aa: CAIGEDRNDEKLFF
clone_size: .
j_call: TRBJ1-4
v_call: TRBV10-3

cdr3_aa: CASSVALAARDEQFF
clone_size: .
j_call: TRBJ2-1
v_call: TRBV7-2

cdr3_aa: CSARVGSGGRAYNEQFF
clone_size: many
j_call: TRBJ2-1
v_call: TRBV20-1

cdr3_aa: CASRDRGGHIQYF
clone_size: .
j_call: TRBJ2-4
v_call: TRBV2

cdr3_aa: CSVDWRYNEQFF
clone_size: .
j_call: TRBJ2-1
v_call: TRBV29-1

cdr3_aa: CASSSGRSGRFYEQYF
clone_size: many
j_call: TRBJ2-7
v_call: TRBV5-1

cdr3_aa: CASSYPKLAGFHEQYF
clone_size: many
j_call: TRBJ2-7
v_call: TRBV6-6

cdr3_aa: CASSEDFTGRAGNTIYF
clone_size: few
j_call: TRBJ1-3
v_call: TRBV6-1